This T cell receptor (beta chain) was captured by sequencing in a study of blood T cell repertoires in COVID-19. Study as a whole: The analysed material was cDNA or gDNA that came from T cells, B-cell-depleted T cells, or PBMCs.

In the original workflow: Estimation of nucleated cell counts relied on the amplification of reference gene primers. TCRdb's table, derived via immunoSEQ multiplex PCR, lists solely in-frame clones and lacks some. The V and J calls and the clone size are those of that table, but D and trimming were determined from the DNA. The sample contains roughly 200,000 clones, 75% to 80% of which appear only once. V trimming: 2 bases; J trimming: 0 bases; junction bases outside the gene matches: 5. The CDR3 extends over 17 amino acids. Germline V lookup: CDR1 LGHNA, CDR2 YSLEER. Sequenced material: peripheral blood. V usage is TRBV4-3 and J usage is TRBJ2-1, with TRBD2 matching 9 bases. This clonotype was obtained from a woman aged 45-59 years with active or convalescent COVID-19. Here the CDR3 reads CASSQLAGTSSYNEQFF. CDR3 in DNA: TGCGCCAGCAGCCAACTAGCGGGGACGAGCTCCTACAATGAGCAGTTCTTC.